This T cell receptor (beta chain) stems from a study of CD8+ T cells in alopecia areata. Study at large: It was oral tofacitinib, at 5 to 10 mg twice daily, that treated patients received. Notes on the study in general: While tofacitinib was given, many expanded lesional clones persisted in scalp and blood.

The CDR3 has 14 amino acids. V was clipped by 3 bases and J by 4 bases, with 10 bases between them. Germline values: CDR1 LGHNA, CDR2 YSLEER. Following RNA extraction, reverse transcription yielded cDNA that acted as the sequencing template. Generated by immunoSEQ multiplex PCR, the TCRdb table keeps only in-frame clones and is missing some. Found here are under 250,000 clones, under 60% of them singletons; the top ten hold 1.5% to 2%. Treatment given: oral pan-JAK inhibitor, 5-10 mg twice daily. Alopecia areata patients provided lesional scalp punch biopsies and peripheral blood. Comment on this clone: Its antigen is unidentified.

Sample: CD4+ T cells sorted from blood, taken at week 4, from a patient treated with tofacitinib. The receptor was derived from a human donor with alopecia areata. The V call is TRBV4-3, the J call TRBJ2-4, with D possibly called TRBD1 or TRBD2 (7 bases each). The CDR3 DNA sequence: TGCGCCAGCAGCCAGCAGGGGGGGAAAAACATTCAGTACTTC. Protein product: CASSQQGGKNIQYF.